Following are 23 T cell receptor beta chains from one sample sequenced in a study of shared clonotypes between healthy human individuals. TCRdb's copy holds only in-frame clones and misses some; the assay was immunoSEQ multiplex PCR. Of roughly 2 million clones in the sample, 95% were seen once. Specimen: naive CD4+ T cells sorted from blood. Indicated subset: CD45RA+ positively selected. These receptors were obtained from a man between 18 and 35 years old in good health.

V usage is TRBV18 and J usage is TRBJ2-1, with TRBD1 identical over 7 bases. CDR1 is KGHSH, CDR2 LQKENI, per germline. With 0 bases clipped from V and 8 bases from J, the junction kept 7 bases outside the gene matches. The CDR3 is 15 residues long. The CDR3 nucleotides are TGTGCCAGCTCACCACCGGACAGGACGAGTCATGAGCAGTTCTTC. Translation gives CASSPPDRTSHEQFF.

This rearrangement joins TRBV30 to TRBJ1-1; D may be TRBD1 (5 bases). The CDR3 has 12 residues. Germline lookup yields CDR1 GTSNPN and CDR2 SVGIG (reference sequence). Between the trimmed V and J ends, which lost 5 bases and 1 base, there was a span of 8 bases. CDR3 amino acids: CAWLQGNTEAFF. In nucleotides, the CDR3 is TGTGCCTGGCTTCAGGGGAACACTGAAGCTTTCTTT.

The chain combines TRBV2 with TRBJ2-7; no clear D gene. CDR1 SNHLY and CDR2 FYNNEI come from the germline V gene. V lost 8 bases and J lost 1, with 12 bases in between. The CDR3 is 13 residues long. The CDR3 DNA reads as TGTGCCAGCGGCCGAGAAGTATCCTACGAGCAGTACTTC. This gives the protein CASGREVSYEQYF.

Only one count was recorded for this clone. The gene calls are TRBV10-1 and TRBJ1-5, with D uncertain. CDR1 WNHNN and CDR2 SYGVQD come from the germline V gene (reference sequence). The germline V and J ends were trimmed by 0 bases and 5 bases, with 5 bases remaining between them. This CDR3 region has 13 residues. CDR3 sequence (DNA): TGCGCCAGCAGTGAGTCGCTCTATCAGCCCCAGCATTTT. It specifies CASSESLYQPQHF.

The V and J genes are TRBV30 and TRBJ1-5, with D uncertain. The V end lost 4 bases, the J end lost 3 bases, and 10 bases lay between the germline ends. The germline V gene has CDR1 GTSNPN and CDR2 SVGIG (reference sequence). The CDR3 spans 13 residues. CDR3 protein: CAWTGGNNQPQHF. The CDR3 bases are TGTGCCTGGACCGGCGGGAACAATCAGCCCCAGCATTTT. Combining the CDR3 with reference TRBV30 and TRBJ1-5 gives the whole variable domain SQTIHQWPATLVQPVGSPLSLECTVEGTSNPNLYWYRQAAGRGLQLLFYSVGIGQISSEVPQNLSASRPQDRQFILSSKKLLLSDSGFYLCAWTGGNNQPQHFGDGTRLSIL.

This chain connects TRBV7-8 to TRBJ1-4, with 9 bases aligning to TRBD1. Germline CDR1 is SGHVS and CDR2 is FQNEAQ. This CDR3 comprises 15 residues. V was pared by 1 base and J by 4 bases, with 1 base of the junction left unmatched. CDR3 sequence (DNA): TGTGCCAGCAGCTTAGGGGGACAGGGTAATGAAAAACTGTTTTTT. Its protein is CASSLGGQGNEKLFF. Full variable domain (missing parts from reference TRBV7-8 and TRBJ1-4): GAGVSQSPRYKVAKRGQDVALRCDPISGHVSLFWYQQALGQGPEFLTYFQNEAQLDKSGLPSDRFFAERPEGSVSTLKIQRTQQEDSAVYLCASSLGGQGNEKLFFGSGTQLSVL.

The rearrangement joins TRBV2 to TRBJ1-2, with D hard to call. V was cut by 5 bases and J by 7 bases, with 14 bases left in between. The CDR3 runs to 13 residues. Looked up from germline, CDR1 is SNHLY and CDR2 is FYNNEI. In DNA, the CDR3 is TGTGCCAGCAGTCCTAAGGGCGCCGCTGGCTACACCTTC. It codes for CASSPKGAAGYTF.

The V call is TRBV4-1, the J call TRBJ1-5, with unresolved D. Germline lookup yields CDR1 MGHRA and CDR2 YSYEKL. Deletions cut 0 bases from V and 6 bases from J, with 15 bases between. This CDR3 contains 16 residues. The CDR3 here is CASSQDQEGLSQPQHF. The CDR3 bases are TGCGCCAGCAGCCAAGATCAGGAGGGTTTAAGTCAGCCCCAGCATTTT.

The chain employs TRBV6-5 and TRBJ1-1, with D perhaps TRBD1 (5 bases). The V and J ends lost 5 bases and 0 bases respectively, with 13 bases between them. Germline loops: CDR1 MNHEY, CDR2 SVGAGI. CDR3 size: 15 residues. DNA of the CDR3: TGTGCCAGCAGTGGTACCGGGACGGTGAACACTGAAGCTTTCTTT. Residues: CASSGTGTVNTEAFF.

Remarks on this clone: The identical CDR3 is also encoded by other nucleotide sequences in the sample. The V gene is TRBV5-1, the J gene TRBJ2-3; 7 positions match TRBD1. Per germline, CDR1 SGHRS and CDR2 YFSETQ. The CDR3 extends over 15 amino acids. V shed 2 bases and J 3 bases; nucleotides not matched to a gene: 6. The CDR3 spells CASSLETGRTDTQYF. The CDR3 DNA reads TGCGCCAGCAGCTTAGAGACAGGGCGGACAGATACGCAGTATTTT.

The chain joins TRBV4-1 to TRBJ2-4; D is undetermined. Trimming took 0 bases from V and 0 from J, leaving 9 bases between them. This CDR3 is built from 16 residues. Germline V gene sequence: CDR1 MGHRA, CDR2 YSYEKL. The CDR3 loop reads CASSQDRWLAKNIQYF. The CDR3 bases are TGCGCCAGCAGCCAAGATCGGTGGTTAGCCAAAAACATTCAGTACTTC.

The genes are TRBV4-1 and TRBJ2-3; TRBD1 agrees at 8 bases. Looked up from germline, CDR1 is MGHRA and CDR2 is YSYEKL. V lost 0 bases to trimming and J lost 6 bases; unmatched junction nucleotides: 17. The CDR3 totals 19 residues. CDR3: CASSQDLFARGQGADTQYF. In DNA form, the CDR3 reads TGCGCCAGCAGCCAAGATCTTTTTGCGCGAGGACAGGGCGCCGATACGCAGTATTTT.

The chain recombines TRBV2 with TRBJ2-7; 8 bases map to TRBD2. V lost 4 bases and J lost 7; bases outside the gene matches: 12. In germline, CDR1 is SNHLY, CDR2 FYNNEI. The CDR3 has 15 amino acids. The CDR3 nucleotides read TGTGCCAGCAGTGTTCACGTAGCGGGGACGGGTGAGCAGTACTTC. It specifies CASSVHVAGTGEQYF.

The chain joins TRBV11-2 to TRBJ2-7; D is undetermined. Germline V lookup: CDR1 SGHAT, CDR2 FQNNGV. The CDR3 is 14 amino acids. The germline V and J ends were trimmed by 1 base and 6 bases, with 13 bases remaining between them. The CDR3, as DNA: TGTGCCAGCAGCTTAGCAGGTCCCTATGGCGAGCAGTACTTC. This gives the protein CASSLAGPYGEQYF.

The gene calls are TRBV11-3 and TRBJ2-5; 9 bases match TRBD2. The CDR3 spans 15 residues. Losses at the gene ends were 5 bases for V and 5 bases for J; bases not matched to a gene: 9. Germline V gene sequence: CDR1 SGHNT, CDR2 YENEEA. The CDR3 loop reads CASSPEGLAGETQYF. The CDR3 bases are TGTGCCAGCAGCCCCGAGGGCCTAGCGGGGGAGACCCAGTACTTC.

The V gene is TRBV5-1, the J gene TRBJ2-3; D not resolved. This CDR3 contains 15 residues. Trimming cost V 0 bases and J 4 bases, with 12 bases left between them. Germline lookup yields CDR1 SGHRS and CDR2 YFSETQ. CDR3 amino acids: CASSLEVTVSDTQYF. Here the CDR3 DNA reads TGCGCCAGCAGCTTGGAAGTGACTGTTTCAGATACGCAGTATTTT.

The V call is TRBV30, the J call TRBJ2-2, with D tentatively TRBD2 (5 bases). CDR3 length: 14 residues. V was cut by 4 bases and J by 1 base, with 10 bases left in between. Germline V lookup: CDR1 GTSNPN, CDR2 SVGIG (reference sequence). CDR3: CAWNLRGNTGELFF. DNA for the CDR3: TGTGCCTGGAATCTTCGGGGGAACACCGGGGAGCTGTTTTTT.

The CDR3 sequence: CASSTRGPNTGELFF. DNA for the CDR3: TGTGCCAGCAGCACCCGGGGGCCGAACACCGGGGAGCTGTTTTTT. The chain couples TRBV5-4 to TRBJ2-2; either TRBD1 or TRBD2 may supply D (6 bases each). The CDR3 loop spans 15 amino acids. The germline V gene has CDR1 SGHNT and CDR2 YYREEE (reference sequence). V dropped 4 bases and J dropped 0 bases, with 10 bases sitting between them.

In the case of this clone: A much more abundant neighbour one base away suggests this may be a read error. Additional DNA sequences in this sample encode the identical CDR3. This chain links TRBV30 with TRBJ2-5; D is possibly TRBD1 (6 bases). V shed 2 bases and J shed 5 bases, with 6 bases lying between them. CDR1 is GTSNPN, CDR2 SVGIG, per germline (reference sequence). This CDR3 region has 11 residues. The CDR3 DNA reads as TGTGCCTGGAGTCAGGGGGAGACCCAGTACTTC. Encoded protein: CAWSQGETQYF.

The CDR3: CAITEGGEQYF. In DNA, the CDR3 is TGTGCCATCACGGAAGGGGGCGAGCAGTACTTC. The genes are TRBV10-3 and TRBJ2-7; D possibly corresponds to TRBD1 (6 bases). The germline V gene encodes CDR1 ENHRY and CDR2 SYGVKD. The V end was cut by 7 bases, the J end by 6 bases, with 10 bases between. The length of the CDR3 is 11 residues.

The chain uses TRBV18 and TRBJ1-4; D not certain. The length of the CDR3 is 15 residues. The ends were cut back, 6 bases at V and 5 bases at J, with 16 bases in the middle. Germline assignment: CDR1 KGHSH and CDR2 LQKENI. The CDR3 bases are TGTGCCAGCTCGTCTTCGTCAAGGGAGAATGAAAAACTGTTTTTT. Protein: CASSSSSRENEKLFF.

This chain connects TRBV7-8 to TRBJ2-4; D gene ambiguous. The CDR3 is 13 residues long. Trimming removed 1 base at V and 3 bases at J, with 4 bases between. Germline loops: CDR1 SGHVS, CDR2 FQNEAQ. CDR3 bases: TGTGCCAGCAGCTTAGACAGCAAAAACATTCAGTACTTC. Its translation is CASSLDSKNIQYF.

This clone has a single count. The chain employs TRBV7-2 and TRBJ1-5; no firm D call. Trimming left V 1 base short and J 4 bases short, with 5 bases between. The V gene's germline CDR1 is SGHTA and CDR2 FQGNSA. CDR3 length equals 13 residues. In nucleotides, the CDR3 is TGTGCCAGCAGCTTAGATATGAATCAGCCCCAGCATTTT. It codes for CASSLDMNQPQHF. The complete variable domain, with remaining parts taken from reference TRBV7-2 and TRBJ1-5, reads GAGVSQSPSNKVTEKGKDVELRCDPISGHTALYWYRQSLGQGLEFLIYFQGNSAPDKSGLPSDRFSAERTGGSVSTLTIQRTQQEDSAVYLCASSLDMNQPQHFGDGTRLSIL.